This T cell receptor beta chain came from a study of T-cell reconstitution after alpha-beta-depleted transplantation in children. Unmatched junction bases numbered 6, after V lost 6 bases and J lost 5 bases. CDR1 is SGHRS, CDR2 YFSETQ, per germline. The CDR3 has 14 amino acids. Unique molecular identifiers featured in how the TCRbeta library was prepared. In TCRdb, the PCR reads were re-called with MiXCR into one record per CDR3 protein. This table holds a few hundred thousand distinct CDR3 sequences, 13% found once. The sequence derives from a male patient aged 10-17 years who had a stem cell transplant for acute myeloid leukemia, so the T cells may come from the graft donor. The chain links TRBV5-1 to TRBJ2-5; 11 nucleotides agree with TRBD2. This specimen consisted of PBMCs, mostly from graft donor cells, obtained 360 days after TCRalphabeta/CD19-depleted stem cell transplant. The CDR3 DNA sequence: TGCGCCAGCAATAGCGGGAGGGCCGGTGAGACCCAGTACTTC. This gives the protein CASNSGRAGETQYF.